This entry describes one T cell receptor (beta chain). Libraries were prepared by immunoSEQ multiplex PCR; TCRdb keeps only in-frame clonotypes and omits some of them. The sample includes approximately 98,000 clones, 55% to 75% of them seen just once. These data come from a study of blood T cell repertoires in COVID-19. At the level of the study: Donors in the United States, Italy and Spain gave samples during acute or convalescent COVID-19. T cells, B-cell-depleted T cells, or PBMCs supplied cDNA or gDNA.

V was clipped by 4 bases and J by 2 bases, with 6 bases between them. CDR1 SGHRS and CDR2 YFSETQ come from the germline V gene. CDR3 length: 12 residues. This rearrangement joins TRBV5-1 to TRBJ1-1, with D unresolved. The specimen was peripheral blood. The TCR was taken from a woman aged 40 to 50 with acute or convalescent COVID-19. CDR3 sequence reads: CASSRGNTEAFF. DNA of the CDR3: TGCGCCAGCAGCAGAGGAAACACTGAAGCTTTCTTT.